This T cell receptor beta chain was identified in a study of cytomegalovirus exposure and HLA in healthy donors. The CDR3 sequence is 16 residues long. The trim removed 1 base at V and 0 bases at J, leaving 3 bases unmatched. The germline V gene encodes CDR1 ENHRY and CDR2 SYGVKD. The PCR had 60 Vbeta and 13 Jbeta primers. Data came from immunoSEQ multiplex PCR; TCRdb stores just in-frame clones and leaves some out. The data show 150,000 or so clones, and the top ten clones hold around 1.5%. The sequence derives from a woman in her fifties or sixties in good health and CMV-seronegative. What was sequenced was PBMCs. The chain recombines TRBV10-3 with TRBJ1-1; 9 bases match TRBD1. This chain's CDR3 is CAISELGTGLNTEAFF. The CDR3 DNA follows: TGTGCCATCAGTGAGTTGGGGACAGGGTTGAACACTGAAGCTTTCTTT.